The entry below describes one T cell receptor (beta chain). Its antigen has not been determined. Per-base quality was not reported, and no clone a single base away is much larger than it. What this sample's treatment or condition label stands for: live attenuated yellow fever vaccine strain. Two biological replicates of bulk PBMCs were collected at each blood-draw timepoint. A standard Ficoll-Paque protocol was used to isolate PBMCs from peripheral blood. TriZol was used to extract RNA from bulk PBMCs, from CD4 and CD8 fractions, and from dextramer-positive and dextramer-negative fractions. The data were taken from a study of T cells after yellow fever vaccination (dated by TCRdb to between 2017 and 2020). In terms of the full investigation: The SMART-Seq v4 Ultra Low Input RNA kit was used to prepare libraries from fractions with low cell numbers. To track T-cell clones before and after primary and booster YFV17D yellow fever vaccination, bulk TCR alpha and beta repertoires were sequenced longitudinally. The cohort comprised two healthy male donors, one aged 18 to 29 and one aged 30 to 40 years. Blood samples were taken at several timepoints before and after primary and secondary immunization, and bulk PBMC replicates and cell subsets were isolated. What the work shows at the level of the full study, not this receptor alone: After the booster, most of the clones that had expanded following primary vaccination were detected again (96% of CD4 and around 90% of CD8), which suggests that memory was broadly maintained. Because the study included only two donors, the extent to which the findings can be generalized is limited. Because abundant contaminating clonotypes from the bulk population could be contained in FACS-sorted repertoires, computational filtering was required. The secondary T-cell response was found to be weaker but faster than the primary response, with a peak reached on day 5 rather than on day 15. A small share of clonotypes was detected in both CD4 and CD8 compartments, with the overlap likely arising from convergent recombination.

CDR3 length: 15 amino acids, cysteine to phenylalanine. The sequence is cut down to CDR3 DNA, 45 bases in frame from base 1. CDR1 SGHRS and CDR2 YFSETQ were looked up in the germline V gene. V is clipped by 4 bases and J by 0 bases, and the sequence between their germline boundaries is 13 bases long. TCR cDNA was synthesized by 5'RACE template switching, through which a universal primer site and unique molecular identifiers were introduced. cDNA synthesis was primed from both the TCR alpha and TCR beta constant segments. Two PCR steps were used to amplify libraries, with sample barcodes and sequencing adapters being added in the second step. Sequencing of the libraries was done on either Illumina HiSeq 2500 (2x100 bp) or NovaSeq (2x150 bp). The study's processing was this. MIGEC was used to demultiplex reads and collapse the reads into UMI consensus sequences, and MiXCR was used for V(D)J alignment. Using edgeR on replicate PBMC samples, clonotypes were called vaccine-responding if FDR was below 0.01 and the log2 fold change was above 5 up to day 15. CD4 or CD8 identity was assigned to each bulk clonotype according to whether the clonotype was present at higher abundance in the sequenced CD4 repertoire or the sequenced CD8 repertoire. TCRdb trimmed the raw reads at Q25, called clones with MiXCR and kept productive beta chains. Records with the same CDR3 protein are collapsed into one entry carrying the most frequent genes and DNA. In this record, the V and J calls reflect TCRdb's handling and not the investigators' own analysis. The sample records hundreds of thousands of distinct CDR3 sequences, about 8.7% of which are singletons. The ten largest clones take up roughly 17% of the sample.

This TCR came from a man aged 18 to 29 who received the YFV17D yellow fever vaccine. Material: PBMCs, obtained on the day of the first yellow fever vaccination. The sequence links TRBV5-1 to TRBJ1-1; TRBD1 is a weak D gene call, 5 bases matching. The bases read TGCGCCAGCAGCCTTTCCGGGACGGTGAACACTGAAGCTTTCTTT. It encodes CASSLSGTVNTEAFF.